The clone carrying this T cell receptor (beta chain) was counted a few times. The sample comes from a study of response to subunit inactivated influenza vaccine. Each CDR3 protein gets one entry after TCRdb re-called the RT-PCR reads with MiXCR. The top ten clones hold 9.5% to 12% of a sample with about 570,000 distinct CDR3 sequences, 11% of them seen once. Germline V gene lookup returns CDR1 SGHDT and CDR2 YYEEEE. Trimming cost V 4 bases and J 0 bases; bases outside gene matches: 4. The length of the CDR3 is 16 residues. This sample was shared with a second study, whose subject was T cells expressing NK-cell markers. From that study: cDNA encoding TCR beta was synthesized via 5'RACE template switching incorporating UMIs. Repertoires of TCR beta were obtained from T cells sorted as CD3+CD56+NKG2C+, CD3+CD56+NKG2C- and CD3+CD56-NKG2C+. Most of the eight sequenced donors tested HCMV-seropositive; one tested seronegative. Sorting was restricted to alpha-beta TCR T cells by an anti-gamma-delta TCR antibody in several experiments. More than 5 donors showed dominant NKG2C+ clonotypes comprising roughly 1.0-7.5% of their CD8+ T cells.

The clonotype originates from a man in his fifties or sixties who received an inactivated influenza vaccine. This material consisted of PBMCs from blood, taken on the day of vaccination. The chain employs TRBV5-6 and TRBJ1-1; TRBD1 aligns across 12 bases. CDR3 DNA: TGTGCCAGCAGCCCGGGACAGGGGGCGGTGAACACTGAAGCTTTCTTT. It yields the protein CASSPGQGAVNTEAFF.